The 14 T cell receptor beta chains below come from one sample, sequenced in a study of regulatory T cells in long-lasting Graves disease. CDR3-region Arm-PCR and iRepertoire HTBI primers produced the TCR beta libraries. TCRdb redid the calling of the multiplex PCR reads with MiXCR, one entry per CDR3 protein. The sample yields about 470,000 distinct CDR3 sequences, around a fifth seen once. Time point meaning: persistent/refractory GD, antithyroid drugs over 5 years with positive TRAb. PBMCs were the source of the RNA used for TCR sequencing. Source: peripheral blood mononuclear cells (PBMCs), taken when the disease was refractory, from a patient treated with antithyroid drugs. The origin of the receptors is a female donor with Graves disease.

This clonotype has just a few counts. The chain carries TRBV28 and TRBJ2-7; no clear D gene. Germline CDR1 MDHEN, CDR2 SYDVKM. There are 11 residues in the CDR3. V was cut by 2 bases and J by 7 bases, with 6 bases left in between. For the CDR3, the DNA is TGTGCCAGCAGTTTAAAGAGGGAGCAGTACTTC. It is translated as CASSLKREQYF.

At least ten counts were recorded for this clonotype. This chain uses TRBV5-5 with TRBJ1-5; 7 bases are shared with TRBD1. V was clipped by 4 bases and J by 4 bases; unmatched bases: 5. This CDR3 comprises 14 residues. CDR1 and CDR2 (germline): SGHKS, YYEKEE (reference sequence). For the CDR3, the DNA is TGTGCCAGCAGCCGACAGGGTTTGAATCAGCCCCAGCATTTT. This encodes CASSRQGLNQPQHF.

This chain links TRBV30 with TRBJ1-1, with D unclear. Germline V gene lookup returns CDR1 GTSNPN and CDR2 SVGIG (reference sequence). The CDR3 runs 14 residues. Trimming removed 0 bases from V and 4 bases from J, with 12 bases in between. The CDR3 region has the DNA TGTGCCTGGAGTGTTGGCGTCGAGGGCACTGAAGCTTTCTTT. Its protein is CAWSVGVEGTEAFF.

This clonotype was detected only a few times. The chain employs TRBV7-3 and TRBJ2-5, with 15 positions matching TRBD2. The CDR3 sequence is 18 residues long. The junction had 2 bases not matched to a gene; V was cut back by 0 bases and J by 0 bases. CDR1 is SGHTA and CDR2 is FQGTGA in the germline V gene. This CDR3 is CASSLTGLAGGNQETQYF. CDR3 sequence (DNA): TGTGCCAGCAGCTTAACGGGACTAGCGGGAGGAAACCAAGAGACCCAGTACTTC.

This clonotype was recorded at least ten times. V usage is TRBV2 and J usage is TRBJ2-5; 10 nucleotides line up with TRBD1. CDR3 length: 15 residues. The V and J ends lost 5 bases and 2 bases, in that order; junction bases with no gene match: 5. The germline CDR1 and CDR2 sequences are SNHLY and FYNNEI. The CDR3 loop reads CASSWTGGKQETQYF. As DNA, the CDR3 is TGTGCCAGCAGTTGGACAGGGGGTAAACAAGAGACCCAGTACTTC.

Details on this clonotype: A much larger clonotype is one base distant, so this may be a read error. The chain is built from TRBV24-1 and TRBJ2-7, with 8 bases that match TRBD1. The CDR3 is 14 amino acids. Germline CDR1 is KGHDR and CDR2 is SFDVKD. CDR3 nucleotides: TGTGCCGCCAGTGCAGGGGGCAGCTCCTACGAGCAGTACTTC. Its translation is CAASAGGSSYEQYF.

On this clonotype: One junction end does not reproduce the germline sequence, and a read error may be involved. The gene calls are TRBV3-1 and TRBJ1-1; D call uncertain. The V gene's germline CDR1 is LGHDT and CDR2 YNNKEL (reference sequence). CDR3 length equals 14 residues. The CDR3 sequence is CASTQPNSNTEAFF. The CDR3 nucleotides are TGTGCCAGCACCCAACCTAATTCGAACACTGAAGCTTTCTTT.

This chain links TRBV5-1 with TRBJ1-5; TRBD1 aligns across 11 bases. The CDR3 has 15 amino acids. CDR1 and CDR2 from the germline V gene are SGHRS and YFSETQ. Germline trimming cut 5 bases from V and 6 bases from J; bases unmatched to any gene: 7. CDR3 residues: CASSPGQGVAQPQHF. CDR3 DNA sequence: TGCGCCAGCAGTCCGGGACAGGGGGTAGCTCAGCCCCAGCATTTT.

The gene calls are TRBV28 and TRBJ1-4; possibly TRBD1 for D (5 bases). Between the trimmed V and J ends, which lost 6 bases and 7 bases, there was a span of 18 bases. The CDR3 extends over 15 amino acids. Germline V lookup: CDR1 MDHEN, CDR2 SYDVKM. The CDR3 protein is CASSRLTEFGEKLFF. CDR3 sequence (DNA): TGTGCCAGCAGCCGCTTGACAGAATTTGGTGAAAAACTGTTTTTT.

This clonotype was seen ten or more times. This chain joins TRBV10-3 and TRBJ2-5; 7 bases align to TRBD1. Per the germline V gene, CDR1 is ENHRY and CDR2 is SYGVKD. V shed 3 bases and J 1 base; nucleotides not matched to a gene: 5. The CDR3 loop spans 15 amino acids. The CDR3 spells CAISDSGTVQETQYF. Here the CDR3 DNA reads TGTGCCATCAGTGATTCCGGGACAGTCCAAGAGACCCAGTACTTC.

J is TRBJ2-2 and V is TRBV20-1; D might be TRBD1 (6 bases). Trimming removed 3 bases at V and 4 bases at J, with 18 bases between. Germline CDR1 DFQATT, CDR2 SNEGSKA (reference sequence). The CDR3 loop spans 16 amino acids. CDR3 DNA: TGCAGTGCTAGCGCGTGGGGGCCCCTCTCCACCGGGGAGCTGTTTTTT. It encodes CSASAWGPLSTGELFF.

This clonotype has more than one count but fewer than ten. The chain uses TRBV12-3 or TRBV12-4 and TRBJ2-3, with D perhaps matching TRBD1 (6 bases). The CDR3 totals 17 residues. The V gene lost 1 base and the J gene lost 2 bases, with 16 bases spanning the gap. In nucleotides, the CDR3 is TGTGCCAGCAGTTTAGGACCAGGGGCTACTTCCACAGATACGCAGTATTTT. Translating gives CASSLGPGATSTDTQYF.

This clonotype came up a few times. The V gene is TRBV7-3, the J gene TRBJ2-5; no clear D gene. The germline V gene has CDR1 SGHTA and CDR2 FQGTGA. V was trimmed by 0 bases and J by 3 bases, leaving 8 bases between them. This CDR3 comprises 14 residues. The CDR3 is CASSLTGQKETQYF. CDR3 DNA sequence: TGTGCCAGCAGCTTAACTGGGCAGAAAGAGACCCAGTACTTC.

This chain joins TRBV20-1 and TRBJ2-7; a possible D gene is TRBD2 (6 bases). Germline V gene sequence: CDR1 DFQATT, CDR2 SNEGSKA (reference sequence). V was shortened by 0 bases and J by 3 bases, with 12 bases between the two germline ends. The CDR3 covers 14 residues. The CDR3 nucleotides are TGCAGTGCTAGAGATTTAGGACTAAACTACGAGCAGTACTTC. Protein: CSARDLGLNYEQYF.